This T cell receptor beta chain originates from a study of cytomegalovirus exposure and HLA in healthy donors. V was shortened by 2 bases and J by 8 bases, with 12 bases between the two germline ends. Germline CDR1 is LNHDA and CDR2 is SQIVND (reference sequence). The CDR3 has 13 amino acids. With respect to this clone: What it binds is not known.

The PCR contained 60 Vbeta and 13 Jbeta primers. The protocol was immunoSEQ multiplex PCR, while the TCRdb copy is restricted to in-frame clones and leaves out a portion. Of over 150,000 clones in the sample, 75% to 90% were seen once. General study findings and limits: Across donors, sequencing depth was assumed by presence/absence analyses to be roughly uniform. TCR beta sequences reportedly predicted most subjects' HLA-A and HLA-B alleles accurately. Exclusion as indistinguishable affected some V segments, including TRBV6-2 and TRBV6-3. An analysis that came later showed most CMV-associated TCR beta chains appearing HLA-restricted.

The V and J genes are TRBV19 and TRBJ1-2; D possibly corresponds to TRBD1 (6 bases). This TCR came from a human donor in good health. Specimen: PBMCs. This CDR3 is CASSIQGKEGYTF. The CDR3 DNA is TGTGCCAGTAGTATACAGGGGAAGGAAGGCTACACCTTC.